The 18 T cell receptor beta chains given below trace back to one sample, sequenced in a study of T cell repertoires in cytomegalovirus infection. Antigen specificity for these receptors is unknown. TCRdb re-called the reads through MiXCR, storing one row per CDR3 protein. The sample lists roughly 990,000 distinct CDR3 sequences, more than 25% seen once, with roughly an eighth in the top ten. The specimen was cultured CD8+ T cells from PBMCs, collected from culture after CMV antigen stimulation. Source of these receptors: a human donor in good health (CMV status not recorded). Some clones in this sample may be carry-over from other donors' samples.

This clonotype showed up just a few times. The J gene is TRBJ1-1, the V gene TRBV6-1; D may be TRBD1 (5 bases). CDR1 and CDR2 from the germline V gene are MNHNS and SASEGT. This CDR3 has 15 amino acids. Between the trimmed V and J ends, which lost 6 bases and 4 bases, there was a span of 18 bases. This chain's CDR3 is CASRRQTPGLTEAFF. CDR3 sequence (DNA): TGTGCCAGCAGAAGACAGACCCCGGGGCTCACTGAAGCTTTCTTT.

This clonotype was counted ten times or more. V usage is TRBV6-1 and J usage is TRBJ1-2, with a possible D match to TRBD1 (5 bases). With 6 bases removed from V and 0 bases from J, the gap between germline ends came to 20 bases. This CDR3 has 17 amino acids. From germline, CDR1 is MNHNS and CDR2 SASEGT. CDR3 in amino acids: CASSDPWGAEANYGYTF. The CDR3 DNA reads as TGTGCCAGCAGCGACCCGTGGGGCGCAGAAGCTAACTATGGCTACACCTTC.

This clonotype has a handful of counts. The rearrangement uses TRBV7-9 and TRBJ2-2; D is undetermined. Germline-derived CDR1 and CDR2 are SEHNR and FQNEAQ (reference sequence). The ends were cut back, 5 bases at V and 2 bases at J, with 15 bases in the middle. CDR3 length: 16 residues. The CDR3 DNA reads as TGTGCCAGCAGCCCCAGGTTGTGGGGAAACACCGGGGAGCTGTTTTTT. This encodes CASSPRLWGNTGELFF.

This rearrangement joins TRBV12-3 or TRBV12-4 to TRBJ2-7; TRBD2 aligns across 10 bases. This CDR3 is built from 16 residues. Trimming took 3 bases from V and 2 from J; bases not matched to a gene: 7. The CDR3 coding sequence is TGTGCCAGCAGTTTCGCCCTAGCGGGGGTTACCTACGAGCAGTACTTC. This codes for CASSFALAGVTYEQYF.

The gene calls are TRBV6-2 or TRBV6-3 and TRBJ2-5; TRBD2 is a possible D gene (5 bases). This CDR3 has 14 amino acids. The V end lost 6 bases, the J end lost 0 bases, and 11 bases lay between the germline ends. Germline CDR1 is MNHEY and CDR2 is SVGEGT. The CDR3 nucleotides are TGTGCCAGCAGACAAGTAGCGTACCAAGAGACCCAGTACTTC. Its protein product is CASRQVAYQETQYF.

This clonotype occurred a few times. The CDR3 loop is CASTRQYGNQPQHF. CDR3 nucleotides: TGTGCCAGCACCAGACAGTATGGCAATCAGCCCCAGCATTTT. The genes are TRBV6-2 or TRBV6-3 and TRBJ1-5, with D maybe TRBD1 (5 bases). Germline V gene sequence: CDR1 MNHEY, CDR2 SVGEGT. Trimming removed 7 bases at V and 2 bases at J, with 12 bases between. The CDR3 has 14 residues.

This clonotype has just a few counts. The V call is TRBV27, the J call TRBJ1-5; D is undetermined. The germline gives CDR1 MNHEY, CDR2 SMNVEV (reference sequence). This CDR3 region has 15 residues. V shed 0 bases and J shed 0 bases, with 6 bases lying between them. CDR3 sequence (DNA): TGTGCCAGCAGTTTATCAGAAAATAGCAATCAGCCCCAGCATTTT. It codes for CASSLSENSNQPQHF.

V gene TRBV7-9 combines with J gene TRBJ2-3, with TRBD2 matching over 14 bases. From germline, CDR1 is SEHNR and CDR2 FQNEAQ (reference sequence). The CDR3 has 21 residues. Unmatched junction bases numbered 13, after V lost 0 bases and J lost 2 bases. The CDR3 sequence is CASSLAFWTSGGPPATDTQYF. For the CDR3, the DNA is TGTGCCAGCAGCTTAGCCTTTTGGACTAGCGGGGGGCCACCCGCCACAGATACGCAGTATTTT.

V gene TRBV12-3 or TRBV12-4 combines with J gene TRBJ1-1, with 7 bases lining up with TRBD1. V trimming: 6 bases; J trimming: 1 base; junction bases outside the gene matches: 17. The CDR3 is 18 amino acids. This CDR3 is CASRGISVTGAENTEAFF. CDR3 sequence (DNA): TGTGCCAGCAGGGGTATTAGCGTCACAGGGGCGGAGAACACTGAAGCTTTCTTT.

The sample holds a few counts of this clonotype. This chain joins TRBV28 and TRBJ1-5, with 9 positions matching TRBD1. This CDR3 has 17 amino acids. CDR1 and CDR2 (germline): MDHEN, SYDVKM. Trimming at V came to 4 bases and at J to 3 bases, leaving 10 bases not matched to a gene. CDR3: CASSSPRQGGDNQPQHF. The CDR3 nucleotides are TGTGCCAGCAGTTCCCCAAGACAGGGGGGGGACAATCAGCCCCAGCATTTT.

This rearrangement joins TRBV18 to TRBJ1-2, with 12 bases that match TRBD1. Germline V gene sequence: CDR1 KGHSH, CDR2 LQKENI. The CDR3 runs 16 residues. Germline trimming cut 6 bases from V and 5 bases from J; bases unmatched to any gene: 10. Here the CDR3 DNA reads TGTGCCAGCTCCCCAGAGGGACAGGGGGCAAGTTATGGCTACACCTTC. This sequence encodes CASSPEGQGASYGYTF.

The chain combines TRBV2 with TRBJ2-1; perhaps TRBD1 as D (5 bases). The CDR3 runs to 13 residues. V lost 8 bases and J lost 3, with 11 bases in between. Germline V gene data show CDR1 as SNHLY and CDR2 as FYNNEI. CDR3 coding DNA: TGTGCCAGCTGGGCAGGGCTCTACAATGAGCAGTTCTTC. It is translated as CASWAGLYNEQFF.

This CDR3 reads CASSALRGEQYV. For the CDR3, the DNA is TGTGCCAGCAGCGCCCTCCGGGGCGAGCAGTACGTC. The chain has TRBV27 and TRBJ2-7, with TRBD2 as a possible D gene (5 bases). Trimming cost V 6 bases and J 6 bases, with 12 bases left between them. This CDR3 has 12 residues. Germline V gene sequence: CDR1 MNHEY, CDR2 SMNVEV (reference sequence).

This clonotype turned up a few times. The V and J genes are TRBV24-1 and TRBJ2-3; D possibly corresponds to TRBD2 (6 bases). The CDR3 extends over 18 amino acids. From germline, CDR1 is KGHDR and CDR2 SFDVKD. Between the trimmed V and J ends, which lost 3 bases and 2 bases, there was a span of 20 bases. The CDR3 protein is CATSDPQVAGPFTDTQYF. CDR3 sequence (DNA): TGTGCCACCAGTGATCCTCAAGTTGCGGGGCCATTCACAGATACGCAGTATTTT.

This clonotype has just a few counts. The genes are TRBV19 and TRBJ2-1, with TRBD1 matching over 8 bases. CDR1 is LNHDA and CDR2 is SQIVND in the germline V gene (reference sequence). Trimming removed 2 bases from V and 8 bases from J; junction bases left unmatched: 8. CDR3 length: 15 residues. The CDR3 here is CASSIRGAGGDEQFF. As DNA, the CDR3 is TGTGCCAGTAGTATACGTGGGGCAGGGGGCGATGAGCAGTTCTTC. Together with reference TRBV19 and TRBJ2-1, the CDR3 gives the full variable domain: DGGITQSPKYLFRKEGQNVTLSCEQNLNHDAMYWYRQDPGQGLRLIYYSQIVNDFQKGDIAEGYSVSREKKESFPLTVTSAQKNPTAFYLCASSIRGAGGDEQFFGPGTRLTVL.

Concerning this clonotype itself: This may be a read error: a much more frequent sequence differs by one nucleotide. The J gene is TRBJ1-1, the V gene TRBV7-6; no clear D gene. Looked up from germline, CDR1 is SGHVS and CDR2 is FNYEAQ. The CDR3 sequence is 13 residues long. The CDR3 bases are TGTGTCAGCAGCCCTCGGGAGGGTCCTGAAGCTTTCTTT. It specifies CVSSPREGPEAFF.

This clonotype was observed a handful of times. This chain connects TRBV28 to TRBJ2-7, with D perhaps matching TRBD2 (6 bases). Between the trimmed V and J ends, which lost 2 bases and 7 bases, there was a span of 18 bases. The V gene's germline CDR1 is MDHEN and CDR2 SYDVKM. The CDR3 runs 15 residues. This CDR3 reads CASSLGRTDRGEQYV. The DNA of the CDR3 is TGTGCCAGCAGTTTAGGGAGAACAGACCGGGGGGAGCAGTACGTC.

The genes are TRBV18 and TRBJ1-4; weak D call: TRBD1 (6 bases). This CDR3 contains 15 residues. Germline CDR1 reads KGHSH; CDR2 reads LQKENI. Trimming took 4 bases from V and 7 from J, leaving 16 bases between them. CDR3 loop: CASSLRDTPIEKLFF. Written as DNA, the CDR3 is TGTGCCAGCTCACTCCGGGACACCCCTATTGAAAAACTGTTTTTT.